These 22 T cell receptor beta chains were sequenced from one sample in a study of cytomegalovirus exposure and HLA in healthy donors. Vbeta (60) and Jbeta (13) primers were used in the PCR. Using immunoSEQ multiplex PCR, the repertoire was profiled, and TCRdb retains in-frame clones only, with some absent. The repertoire holds more than 60,000 clones, with about 78% as singletons. Sample: PBMCs. The receptor set was obtained from a middle-aged woman in good health and CMV-seropositive.

This sequence joins TRBV11-2 and TRBJ1-6, with a weak D call TRBD1 (6 bases). V was clipped by 0 bases and J by 7 bases, with 13 bases between them. Germline CDR1 SGHAT, CDR2 FQNNGV. This CDR3 region has 16 residues. CDR3 DNA sequence: TGTGCCAGCAGCTTAGATTTGGGGACAAGAAATTCACCCCTCCACTTT. Translating gives CASSLDLGTRNSPLHF.

This clone was counted once. The chain carries TRBV7-9 and TRBJ1-6; unclear D gene. The CDR3 totals 13 residues. Between the trimmed V and J ends, which lost 5 bases and 5 bases, there was a span of 7 bases. Germline CDR1 reads SEHNR; CDR2 reads FQNEAQ (reference sequence). The DNA of the CDR3 is TGTGCCAGCAGCCCAGAAGATAATTCACCCCTCCACTTT. This sequence encodes CASSPEDNSPLHF.

This clone has only a few counts. This chain uses TRBV10-3 with TRBJ2-7; 11 bases fit TRBD2. The trim removed 6 bases at V and 0 bases at J, leaving 4 bases unmatched. Germline CDR1 and CDR2: ENHRY and SYGVKD. The CDR3 loop spans 15 amino acids. The CDR3 DNA follows: TGTGCCATCAGGGAGACTAGCGGGGACTCCTACGAGCAGTACTTC. Its protein is CAIRETSGDSYEQYF.

The DNA of the CDR3 is TGTGCCAGCAGTTCTAGCGCAGGGGGCAACACTGAAGCTTTCTTT. It specifies CASSSSAGGNTEAFF. The V call is TRBV27, the J call TRBJ1-1, with TRBD1 matching 8 bases. Germline values: CDR1 MNHEY, CDR2 SMNVEV (reference sequence). This CDR3 contains 15 residues. The J segment lost 2 bases and the V segment lost 4 bases, leaving 6 bases of the junction unmatched.

The chain couples TRBV7-8 to TRBJ2-7, with D tentatively TRBD2 (7 bases). The CDR3 consists of 15 residues. Trimming removed 1 base from V and 5 bases from J, with 15 bases in between. Looked up from germline, CDR1 is SGHVS and CDR2 is FQNEAQ. CDR3 loop: CASSLEGGALDEQYF. The CDR3 DNA reads TGTGCCAGCAGCTTAGAAGGGGGGGCTCTGGACGAGCAGTACTTC.

V gene TRBV10-3 combines with J gene TRBJ2-1; TRBD1 matches at 7 bases. Trimming at V came to 11 bases and at J to 0 bases, leaving 4 bases not matched to a gene. Germline V gene sequence: CDR1 ENHRY, CDR2 SYGVKD. The CDR3 spans 13 residues. The CDR3 DNA is TGTGCCGCCCGGGACAGCTCCTACAATGAGCAGTTCTTC. Encoded protein: CAARDSSYNEQFF.

The V call is TRBV7-2, the J call TRBJ2-7; TRBD2 matches at 7 bases. The J segment lost 1 base and the V segment lost 2 bases, leaving 11 bases of the junction unmatched. The germline V gene has CDR1 SGHTA and CDR2 FQGNSA. This CDR3 contains 17 residues. CDR3: CASSLSHARGDSYEQYF. CDR3 DNA: TGTGCCAGCAGCTTATCCCATGCCCGGGGGGATTCCTACGAGCAGTACTTC. Variable domain in full (rest from reference TRBV7-2 and TRBJ2-7): GAGVSQSPSNKVTEKGKDVELRCDPISGHTALYWYRQSLGQGLEFLIYFQGNSAPDKSGLPSDRFSAERTGGSVSTLTIQRTQQEDSAVYLCASSLSHARGDSYEQYFGPGTRLTVT.

Written as DNA, the CDR3 is TGTGCCAGCAGTCTACGAGCGGTGTTATCCTACGAGCAGTACTTC. This codes for CASSLRAVLSYEQYF. This chain connects TRBV27 to TRBJ2-5, with D perhaps TRBD2 (5 bases). TRBJ2-7 matches the DNA end more closely, so the J call is doubtful. This CDR3 region has 15 residues. The germline gives CDR1 MNHEY, CDR2 SMNVEV (reference sequence).

The chain links TRBV5-1 to TRBJ1-4; D perhaps matches TRBD1 (5 bases). CDR1 is SGHRS, CDR2 YFSETQ, per germline. The V end lost 1 base, the J end lost 8 bases, and 15 bases lay between the germline ends. This CDR3 has 15 amino acids. In DNA, the CDR3 is TGCGCCAGCAGCTTGAGGGGAGGGCCGCGGGAAAAACTGTTTTTT. This encodes CASSLRGGPREKLFF. The variable domain in full, completed from reference TRBV5-1 and TRBJ1-4, reads KAGVTQTPRYLIKTRGQQVTLSCSPISGHRSVSWYQQTPGQGLQFLFEYFSETQRNKGNFPGRFSGRQFSNSRSEMNVSTLELGDSALYLCASSLRGGPREKLFFGSGTQLSVL.

The V call is TRBV5-4, the J call TRBJ2-5, with 8 nucleotides matching TRBD1. J was trimmed by 4 bases and V by 4 bases; bases with no gene match: 3. The germline CDR1 and CDR2 sequences are SGHNT and YYREEE (reference sequence). CDR3 length: 13 residues. The CDR3 coding sequence is TGTGCCAGCAGCCCCAGGGGGCCAGAGACCCAGTACTTC. This translates into CASSPRGPETQYF. Looking up the rest from reference TRBV5-4 and TRBJ2-5 gives the full variable domain: ETGVTQSPTHLIKTRGQQVTLRCSSQSGHNTVSWYQQALGQGPQFIFQYYREEENGRGNFPPRFSGLQFPNYSSELNVNALELDDSALYLCASSPRGPETQYFGPGTRLLVL.

The rearrangement links TRBV7-8 to TRBJ2-3, with 8 bases matching TRBD2. This CDR3 region has 14 residues. Trimming cost V 4 bases and J 5 bases; bases outside gene matches: 5. In germline, CDR1 is SGHVS, CDR2 FQNEAQ. The CDR3 is CASSSYGGGDTQYF. CDR3 in DNA: TGTGCCAGCAGCTCCTACGGGGGGGGAGATACGCAGTATTTT.

The chain is built from TRBV5-6 and TRBJ2-3; D may be TRBD2 (5 bases). V was pared by 6 bases and J by 5 bases, with 19 bases between. This CDR3 comprises 15 residues. Germline-derived CDR1 and CDR2 are SGHDT and YYEEEE. CDR3 sequence: CASTPGPVEEDTQYF. The DNA for the CDR3 is TGTGCCAGCACCCCCGGGCCCGTGGAGGAAGATACGCAGTATTTT.

The rearrangement uses TRBV28 and TRBJ2-5; 7 nucleotides align to TRBD1. The J segment lost 1 base and the V segment lost 7 bases, leaving 6 bases of the junction unmatched. Per the germline V gene, CDR1 is MDHEN and CDR2 is SYDVKM. The CDR3 contains 14 residues. CDR3 loop: CASITGTAQETQYF. As DNA, the CDR3 is TGTGCCAGCATAACCGGGACAGCCCAAGAGACCCAGTACTTC.

CDR3 loop: CASSLGQGPTGELFF. CDR3 nucleotide sequence: TGTGCCAGCAGTTTGGGACAGGGACCCACCGGGGAGCTGTTTTTT. The chain combines TRBV2 with TRBJ2-2; 9 nucleotides align to TRBD1. CDR3 size: 15 residues. Trimming removed 5 bases from V and 4 bases from J; junction bases left unmatched: 5. CDR1 SNHLY and CDR2 FYNNEI come from the germline V gene.

The rearrangement joins TRBV6-5 to TRBJ2-2; weak D call: TRBD2 (5 bases). The ends were cut back, 10 bases at V and 4 bases at J, with 13 bases in the middle. CDR1 is MNHEY and CDR2 is SVGAGI in the germline V gene. This CDR3 has 13 residues. The CDR3 DNA follows: TGTGCCACCCGATCACGGGGCACCGGGGAGCTGTTTTTT. Encoded protein: CATRSRGTGELFF.

This clone turned up a few times. The chain uses TRBV5-1 and TRBJ2-7; tentative D call: TRBD2 (6 bases). The germline V and J ends were trimmed by 3 bases and 3 bases, with 13 bases remaining between them. The CDR3 consists of 14 residues. Germline values: CDR1 SGHRS, CDR2 YFSETQ. CDR3 DNA sequence: TGCGCCAGCAGCTGGGAGGTCTCCGTCTACGAGCAGTACTTC. Its translation is CASSWEVSVYEQYF.

The V gene is TRBV6-5, the J gene TRBJ1-2, with TRBD1 matching 10 bases. CDR1 and CDR2 (germline): MNHEY, SVGAGI. This CDR3 comprises 13 residues. V was pared by 9 bases and J by 7 bases, with 8 bases of the junction left unmatched. CDR3 sequence: CASHRQGAGGYTF. The CDR3 DNA follows: TGTGCCAGTCATAGACAGGGGGCTGGTGGCTACACCTTC.

The chain carries TRBV27 and TRBJ2-7, with TRBD1 matching 8 bases. Germline V CDR1 and CDR2: MNHEY, SMNVEV (reference sequence). The CDR3 spans 13 residues. J gave up 3 bases and V 6 bases, and 4 bases lay outside the gene matches. The CDR3 DNA is TGTGCCAGCAGAAGAACAGGGGGCTACGAGCAGTACTTC. It is translated as CASRRTGGYEQYF.

This chain uses TRBV30 with TRBJ1-5; 8 nucleotides agree with TRBD1. The CDR3 is 11 amino acids. Germline V gene data show CDR1 as GTSNPN and CDR2 as SVGIG (reference sequence). J lost 12 bases, V lost 0 bases, and 1 base had no gene match. CDR3 loop: CAWSVQGVQHF. Written as DNA, the CDR3 is TGTGCCTGGAGTGTACAGGGGGTCCAGCATTTT. The complete variable domain, with remaining parts taken from reference TRBV30 and TRBJ1-5, reads SQTIHQWPATLVQPVGSPLSLECTVEGTSNPNLYWYRQAAGRGLQLLFYSVGIGQISSEVPQNLSASRPQDRQFILSSKKLLLSDSGFYLCAWSVQGVQHFGDGTRLSIL.

The J gene is TRBJ1-1, the V gene TRBV28; 7 bases fit TRBD1. CDR1 and CDR2 from the germline V gene are MDHEN and SYDVKM. Trimming cost V 6 bases and J 6 bases; bases outside gene matches: 7. The CDR3 has 13 amino acids. The CDR3 is CASRTGTWAEAFF. CDR3 bases: TGTGCCAGCAGGACAGGGACATGGGCTGAAGCTTTCTTT.

The chain employs TRBV25-1 and TRBJ1-5; the match to TRBD1 covers 7 bases. Losses at the gene ends were 10 bases for V and 7 bases for J; bases not matched to a gene: 13. This CDR3 region has 14 residues. CDR1 is MGHDK and CDR2 is SYGVNS in the germline V gene. CDR3 loop: CANQQGLSGQPQHF. As DNA, the CDR3 is TGTGCCAACCAACAGGGGCTGAGTGGCCAGCCCCAGCATTTT.

V usage is TRBV2 and J usage is TRBJ2-1; no reliable D call. Germline V lookup: CDR1 SNHLY, CDR2 FYNNEI. Trimming took off 9 bases at V and 4 bases at J, with 10 bases between the two ends. This CDR3 has 12 residues. In DNA form, the CDR3 reads TGTGCCAGTTCCCTGTATTACAATGAGCAGTTCTTC. Translation gives CASSLYYNEQFF.